One TCR beta chain is described in this entry. The target antigen is unknown. V was clipped by 4 bases and J by 10 bases, with 12 bases between them. This CDR3 region has 12 residues. In germline, CDR1 is SGHRS, CDR2 YFSETQ. PCR employed 60 Vbeta and 13 Jbeta primers. TCRdb keeps only in-frame clones here, not all; method: immunoSEQ multiplex PCR. Its table lists over 100,000 clones. This specimen belongs to a study of cytomegalovirus exposure and HLA in healthy donors. Broader study findings: A later analysis reportedly found fewer N-insertions in an Asian-associated ancestry cluster than the roughly 670-donor mean. CMV serostatus stood as the only immune exposure information on hand. In a later analysis, compared with equally common non-associated chains, HLA-associated beta chains were more expanded.

This chain joins TRBV5-1 and TRBJ2-1; D possibly corresponds to TRBD2 (5 bases). Sequenced: PBMCs. This TCR derives from a man aged 35 to 55 in good health and CMV-seropositive. In DNA, the CDR3 is TGCGCCAGCAGCCTCCTCGGCGGGGAGCAGTTCTTC. It yields the protein CASSLLGGEQFF.